This T cell receptor beta chain was observed in a study of Ad26.COV2.S vaccination and SARS-CoV-2 variants. In regard to this clone: Its antigen is not identified.

Treatment indicated: roughly 20 received Ad26.COV2.S at low or high dose, single or two shots; 5 received placebo; per-sample allocation not given. Collection of the samples took place on day 63 after the first injection of vaccine or placebo. The germline gives CDR1 SGHDN, CDR2 FVKESK. With 3 bases removed from V and 2 bases from J, the gap between germline ends came to 7 bases. CDR3 length: 13 residues. TCRdb keeps only in-frame clones here, not all; method: immunoSEQ multiplex PCR. The sample carries roughly 300,000 clones, around 89% recorded once. The study's findings and limits: Vaccine recipients posted higher spike-specific TCR breadth than their placebo counterparts.

The chain recombines TRBV14 with TRBJ2-5, with a possible D match to TRBD1 (5 bases). Material: peripheral blood, obtained in a trial of Ad26.COV2.S vaccine versus placebo. The TCR originated in a person aged 18-65 years who received the Ad26.COV2.S COVID-19 vaccine or a placebo. Here the CDR3 reads CASSHDRQETQYF. The CDR3 DNA reads TGTGCCAGCAGCCATGACAGACAAGAGACCCAGTACTTC.